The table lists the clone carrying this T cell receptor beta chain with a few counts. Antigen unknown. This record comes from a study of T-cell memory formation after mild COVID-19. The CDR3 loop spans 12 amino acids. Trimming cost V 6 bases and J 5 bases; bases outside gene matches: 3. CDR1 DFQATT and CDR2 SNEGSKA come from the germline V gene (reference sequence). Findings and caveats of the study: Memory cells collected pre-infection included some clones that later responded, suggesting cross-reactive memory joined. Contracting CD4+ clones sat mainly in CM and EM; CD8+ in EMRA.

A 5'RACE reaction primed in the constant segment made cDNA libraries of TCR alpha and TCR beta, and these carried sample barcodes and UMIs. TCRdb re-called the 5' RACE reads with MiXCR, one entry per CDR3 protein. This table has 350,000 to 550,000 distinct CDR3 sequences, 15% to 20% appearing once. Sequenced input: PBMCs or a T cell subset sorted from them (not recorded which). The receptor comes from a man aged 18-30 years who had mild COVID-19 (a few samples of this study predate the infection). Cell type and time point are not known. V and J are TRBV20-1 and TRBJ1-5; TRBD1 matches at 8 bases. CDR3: CSAMTGDQPQHF. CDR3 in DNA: TGCAGTGCGATGACAGGGGATCAGCCCCAGCATTTT.